Listed below are T cell receptor beta chains from one sample, sequenced in a study of cytomegalovirus exposure and HLA in healthy donors. Data came from immunoSEQ multiplex PCR; TCRdb stores just in-frame clones and leaves some out. The sample yields under 65,000 clones, roughly 89% seen once. Sequenced input: PBMCs. These receptors were obtained from a woman under 30 in good health and CMV-seropositive. The CDR3 runs from the conserved cysteine through the conserved F or W. D genes are given only for firm matches. Only part of the rows carry a size: once, few, many, or a class if the clone is expanded.

abundance	v_gene	j_gene	d_gene	CDR3nt	CDR3aa
-	TRBV5-1	TRBJ2-1	TRBD2	TGCGCCAGCAGCCCGGACCTAGCGGGGGGGTTAGTTGAGCAGTTCTTC	CASSPDLAGGLVEQFF
-	TRBV19	TRBJ2-1	-	TGTGCCAGTAGTGGGGGGAACTACAATGAGCAGTTCTTC	CASSGGNYNEQFF
-	TRBV7-9	TRBJ2-7	-	TGTGCCAGCAGCTACGAGGCCCGGGGCTACGAGCAGTACTTC	CASSYEARGYEQYF
-	TRBV5-1	TRBJ1-4	TRBD1	TGCGCCAGCGGCCTTGAGACAGGGGGCGAAAAACTGTTTTTT	CASGLETGGEKLFF
-	TRBV4-2	TRBJ2-1	-	TGTGCCAGCAGCCAAGACAGTGGTACCAACAATGAGCAGTTCTTC	CASSQDSGTNNEQFF
once	TRBV5-1	TRBJ1-5	-	TGCGCCAGCAGCTTAACAGGACAGAACAATCAGCCCCAGCATTTT	CASSLTGQNNQPQHF
-	TRBV7-9	TRBJ1-1	TRBD1	TGTGCCAGCAGCTTAGTCGGACAGGGATCGCACACTGAAGCTTTCTTT	CASSLVGQGSHTEAFF
-	TRBV4-3	TRBJ2-1	TRBD2	TGCGCCAGCAGCCAAGAAAGGCGGGGGAGTTACAATGAGCAGTTCTTC	CASSQERRGSYNEQFF
-	TRBV2	TRBJ2-1	-	TGTGCCAGCAGTGAACGGCAGGGGTGGAGCTCCTACAATGAGCAGTTCTTC	CASSERQGWSSYNEQFF
-	TRBV5-5	TRBJ1-2	TRBD1	TGTGCCAGCAGCTCGGGACAGAACTATGGCTACACCTTC	CASSSGQNYGYTF
-	TRBV19	TRBJ2-3	-	TGTGCCAGTACCGTCGGGGGAGGGGGGCGTTCCTCAGATACGCAGTATTTT	CASTVGGGGRSSDTQYF
-	TRBV2	TRBJ1-1	-	TGTGCCGCCTTAATTCGGGAGATGAACACTGAAGCTTTCTTT	CAALIREMNTEAFF
-	TRBV15	TRBJ2-3	-	TGTGCCACCAGCACACTTCAGGGCCCAGATACGCAGTATTTT	CATSTLQGPDTQYF
once	TRBV5-1	TRBJ2-3	TRBD2	TGCGCCAGCAGCTTCAGCGGGGGGGCTAGGACAGATACGCAGTATTTT	CASSFSGGARTDTQYF
-	TRBV6-1	TRBJ2-5	TRBD1	TGTGCCAGGCCGGGACAGGGGGCGGAGGAGACCCAGTACTTC	CARPGQGAEETQYF
-	TRBV27	TRBJ2-3	-	TGTGCCAGCAGTGGGGCCACAGATACGCAGTATTTT	CASSGATDTQYF
-	TRBV11-2	TRBJ2-5	-	TGTGCCAGCAGCTCGAAGGGGGAGGGCGGGGAGACCCAGTACTTC	CASSSKGEGGETQYF
-	TRBV30	TRBJ1-1	-	TGTGCCTGGAGCGTACATCCTAACACTGAAGCTTTCTTT	CAWSVHPNTEAFF
-	TRBV9	TRBJ1-3	TRBD1	TGTGCCAGCAGCTCCCGACAGGGGCGTACCGGGAACACCATATATTTT	CASSSRQGRTGNTIYF
-	TRBV27	TRBJ1-2	TRBD1	TGTGCCAGCAGTTACAGGGGTCTTGACTATGGCTACACCTTC	CASSYRGLDYGYTF
few	TRBV30	TRBJ1-5	-	TGTGCCTGGAGGGCAGGGGACCATAGCAATCAGCCCCAGCATTTT	CAWRAGDHSNQPQHF
-	TRBV6-5	TRBJ2-7	-	TGTGCCAGCAGTTACGTGGGGGCGATAAGAAACGAGCAGTACTTC	CASSYVGAIRNEQYF
-	TRBV9	TRBJ2-5	-	TGTGCCAGCAGCGTGGGACTTGAAGAGACCCAGTACTTC	CASSVGLEETQYF
-	TRBV29-1	TRBJ1-1	-	TGCAGCGTTGAAGGGGGGGAGACTGAAGCTTTCTTT	CSVEGGETEAFF
-	TRBV25-1	TRBJ1-2	-	TGTGCCCCCTCCCCCGAGGACAGTCGTCCTACCTATAACTATGGCTACACCTTC	CAPSPEDSRPTYNYGYTF
-	TRBV9	TRBJ2-3	-	TGTGCCAGCAGCGCCACCAGTTGGAGCGATACGCAGTATTTT	CASSATSWSDTQYF
-	TRBV2	TRBJ1-4	-	TGTGCCAGCAGAAAACTAGGAAGACGTAATGAAAAACTGTTTTTT	CASRKLGRRNEKLFF
-	TRBV7-2	TRBJ2-5	TRBD2	TGTGCCAGCAGCTTAGGTAGGGCTAGCGGCCAAGAGACCCAGTACTTC	CASSLGRASGQETQYF
-	TRBV28	TRBJ2-7	-	TGTGCCAGCAGTTTATCCCCAGGGGCCTCCTACGAGCAGTACTTC	CASSLSPGASYEQYF
-	TRBV18	TRBJ1-6	-	TGTGCCAGCTCACCGTCAACAGGTATCCCCAATTCACCCCTCCACTTT	CASSPSTGIPNSPLHF
-	TRBV2	TRBJ2-1	-	TGTGCCAGCAGGGGAGATAACAATGAGCAGTTCTTC	CASRGDNNEQFF
-	TRBV7-2	TRBJ2-1	TRBD1	TGTGCCAGCAGCTCGGACAGGGGGAATTTACTTGAGCAGTTCTTC	CASSSDRGNLLEQFF
-	TRBV30	TRBJ2-3	-	TGTGCCTGGGTTCAGGGGCCAAACCCAATAAGCACAGATACGCAGTATTTT	CAWVQGPNPISTDTQYF
-	TRBV19	TRBJ1-6	TRBD1	TGTGCCACGGGTCGTTGGACAGGGATCGTTGCACCCCTCCACTTT	CATGRWTGIVAPLHF
-	TRBV5-6	TRBJ2-1	TRBD2	TGTGCCAGCAGCTCGACTAGCGGGGGGGTCGATGAGCAGTTCTTC	CASSSTSGGVDEQFF
-	TRBV27	TRBJ2-1	TRBD2	TGTGCCAGCAGTTTTCAAGGACTAGGACTTCGGGATGAGCAGTTCTTC	CASSFQGLGLRDEQFF
-	TRBV7-9	TRBJ1-4	-	TGTGCCAGCAGCCAAAAATCGACAGCAACTAATGAAAAACTGTTTTTT	CASSQKSTATNEKLFF
-	TRBV6-5	TRBJ1-5	TRBD1	TGTGCCAGCAGTTACTCAGGGGGCTCGCAGCCCCAGCATTTT	CASSYSGGSQPQHF
-	TRBV6-1	TRBJ1-2	-	TGTGCCAGCAGTGAAGCGCTCCTCCAGGGTGACTATGGCTACACCTTC	CASSEALLQGDYGYTF
-	TRBV4-2	TRBJ1-4	TRBD1	TGTGCCAGCAGCCACGCGGACAGGGGGAAATCGAATGAAAAACTGTTTTTT	CASSHADRGKSNEKLFF
-	TRBV6-4	TRBJ2-5	TRBD2	TGTGCCAGCAGTTCTGGACTAGCGGGGGCAACTGAGACCCAGTACTTC	CASSSGLAGATETQYF
-	TRBV6-5	TRBJ2-7	-	TGTGCCAGCAGGCCGACAGGCGATAGCTACGAGCAGTACTTC	CASRPTGDSYEQYF
-	TRBV7-2	TRBJ1-6	-	TGTGCCAGCAGCTTAGCAGGGGATTATAATAATTCACCCCTCCACTTT	CASSLAGDYNNSPLHF
-	TRBV11-2	TRBJ2-5	-	TGTGCCAGCAGCTCCCGCAGGGGGGAAGAGACCCAGTACTTC	CASSSRRGEETQYF
-	TRBV6-6	TRBJ1-2	TRBD1	TGTGCCAGCAGCTCGGGACAGGGGAACTATGGCTACACCTTC	CASSSGQGNYGYTF
-	TRBV4-3	TRBJ1-2	-	TGCGCCAGCAGCCAGGAAACAGGGCGTGAGGGCTACACCTTC	CASSQETGREGYTF
-	TRBV7-2	TRBJ1-1	TRBD1	TGTGCCAGCAGCTTATTGACAGGGGTGAACACTGAAGCTTTCTTT	CASSLLTGVNTEAFF
-	TRBV11-2	TRBJ2-3	-	TGTGCCAGCAGCTTAGATCGGGTCACAGATACGCAGTATTTT	CASSLDRVTDTQYF
-	TRBV6-6	TRBJ1-1	-	TGTGCCAGCTATCGATCGGGAGGGTACACTGAAGCTTTCTTT	CASYRSGGYTEAFF
few	TRBV7-3	TRBJ2-7	TRBD2	TGTGCCAGCAGCTTACGGCTAGCGGGACGGAGCTCCTACGAGCAGTACTTC	CASSLRLAGRSSYEQYF
-	TRBV30	TRBJ1-5	-	TGTGCCTGGAGTCTAAGCGGCAGCTATAATCAGCCCCAGCATTTT	CAWSLSGSYNQPQHF
-	TRBV29-1	TRBJ1-4	-	TGCAGCGTTGAAGTAGCGGGGACCGGAGAAAAACTGTTTTTT	CSVEVAGTGEKLFF
-	TRBV7-2	TRBJ2-7	-	TGTGCCAGCAGCAACCGGGGAGACTACGAGCAGTACTTC	CASSNRGDYEQYF
-	TRBV11-3	TRBJ2-7	TRBD2	TGTGCCAGCAGCCCAACGGGACTAGCGGGGTCCTACGAGCAGTACTTC	CASSPTGLAGSYEQYF
-	TRBV15	TRBJ1-1	-	TGTGCCACCAGCAGCCAGGGAAATGAAGCTTTCTTT	CATSSQGNEAFF
-	TRBV19	TRBJ2-7	TRBD1	TGTGCCAGTAGTTCTGGGGGACAGGGGTACGAGCAGTACTTC	CASSSGGQGYEQYF
-	TRBV25-1	TRBJ2-7	-	TGTGCCAGCAGTGCCCGGGAGTCCTACGAGCAGTACTTC	CASSARESYEQYF
-	TRBV5-1	TRBJ2-7	TRBD1	TGCGCCAGCACCCCCCAGGGGGCCTCCTACGAGCAGTACTTC	CASTPQGASYEQYF
-	TRBV5-1	TRBJ2-5	-	TGCGCCAGCAGCGGGGGGTCTCAAGAGACCCAGTACTTC	CASSGGSQETQYF